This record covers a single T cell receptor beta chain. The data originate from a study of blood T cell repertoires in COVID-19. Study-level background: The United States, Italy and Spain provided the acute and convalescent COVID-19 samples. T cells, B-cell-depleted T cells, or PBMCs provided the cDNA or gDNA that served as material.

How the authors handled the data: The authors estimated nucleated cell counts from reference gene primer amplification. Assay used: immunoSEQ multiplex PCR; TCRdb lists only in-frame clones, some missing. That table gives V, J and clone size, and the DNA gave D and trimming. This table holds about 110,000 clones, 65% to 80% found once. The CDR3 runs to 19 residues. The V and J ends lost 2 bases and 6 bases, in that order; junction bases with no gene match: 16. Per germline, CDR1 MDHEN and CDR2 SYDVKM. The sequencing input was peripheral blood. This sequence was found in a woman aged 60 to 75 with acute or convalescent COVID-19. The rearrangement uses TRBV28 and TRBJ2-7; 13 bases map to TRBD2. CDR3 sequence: CASSLTSLVRLAGGVEQYF. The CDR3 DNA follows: TGTGCCAGCAGTTTAACCTCCCTCGTTCGACTAGCGGGGGGCGTCGAGCAGTACTTC.